These T cell receptor beta chains were read from a single sample in a study of shared clonotypes between healthy human individuals. Using immunoSEQ multiplex PCR, the repertoire was profiled, and TCRdb retains in-frame clones only, with some absent. The table has approximately 1.4 million clones, around 98% seen once; the top ten hold less than 0.55%. The sequenced sample was naive CD4+ T cells sorted from blood. All receptors come from a young man in good health. Both conserved end residues are part of each CDR3. D genes are given only for firm matches. Size is stated for part of the rows, as once, few or many counts, or as a class when the clone is expanded.

v_call	clone_size	j_call	cdr3_length	d_call	cdr3_nt	cdr3_aa
TRBV5-4	.	TRBJ2-6	15	.	TGTGCCAGCAGCCTAGACAACTCTGGGGCCAACGTCCTGACTTTC	CASSLDNSGANVLTF
TRBV18	.	TRBJ1-5	15	.	TGTGCCAGCTCACCAGGAACATGGGGTGGCCAGCCCCAGCATTTT	CASSPGTWGGQPQHF
TRBV6-4	.	TRBJ2-2	17	TRBD2	TGTGCCAGCAGTAGACTAGCGGGAGGACCCACACCCGCGGAGCTGTTTTTT	CASSRLAGGPTPAELFF
TRBV6-6	.	TRBJ1-2	16	.	TGTGCCAGCAGTCCGGACCGGACCCCATCATATTATGGCTACACCTTC	CASSPDRTPSYYGYTF
TRBV10-2	.	TRBJ1-5	14	.	TGCGCCAGCAGTGAGTCTGGAGCGAATCAGCCCCAGCATTTT	CASSESGANQPQHF
TRBV5-1	.	TRBJ2-7	15	TRBD1	TGCGCCAGCAGCGCAGGGACAGGGGGTCACTACGAGCAGTACTTC	CASSAGTGGHYEQYF
TRBV5-1	.	TRBJ2-2	15	TRBD2	TGCGCCAGCAGCCGTAGCGGGAGTGATACCGGGGAGCTGTTTTTT	CASSRSGSDTGELFF
TRBV27	.	TRBJ2-7	16	.	TGTGCCAGCAGTCCCCCGGGTATTCGTGGAACCTACGAGCAGTACTTC	CASSPPGIRGTYEQYF
TRBV4-3	.	TRBJ1-2	13	.	TGCGCCAGCAGCCAAGAGGCCCACTATGGCTACACCTTC	CASSQEAHYGYTF
TRBV18	.	TRBJ2-2	17	.	TGTGCCAGCTCACCACTATTTGTGGGACGAAATACCGGGGAGCTGTTTTTT	CASSPLFVGRNTGELFF
TRBV7-9	once	TRBJ1-5	15	TRBD1	TGTGCCAGCAGCTTCGGGGACAGGGAGTATCAGCCCCAGCATTTT	CASSFGDREYQPQHF
TRBV7-2	.	TRBJ2-3	15	.	TGTGCCAGCAGCTTCCAAGCTTCACTCACAGATACGCAGTATTTT	CASSFQASLTDTQYF
TRBV7-2	.	TRBJ1-2	15	.	TGTGCCAGCAGCTTAGCCCAACAGTTGGGCTATGGCTACACCTTC	CASSLAQQLGYGYTF
TRBV10-3	.	TRBJ2-2	14	.	TGTGCCGCCTCGGGGCTAGCAAACACCGGGGAGCTGTTTTTT	CAASGLANTGELFF
TRBV4-1	.	TRBJ2-1	12	.	TGCGCCAGCAGCCAACCCCACAATGAGCAGTTCTTC	CASSQPHNEQFF
TRBV11-2	once	TRBJ2-2	13	.	TGTGCCAGCAGCCCTTCCCGTACCGGGGAGCTGTTTTTT	CASSPSRTGELFF
TRBV28	.	TRBJ2-2	16	.	TGTGCCAGCAGTTTCTCGCCGGGAACGGGCACCGGGGAGCTGTTTTTT	CASSFSPGTGTGELFF
TRBV9	.	TRBJ1-1	13	.	TGTGCCAGCAGCGTAGGTGGCCTCACTGAAGCTTTCTTT	CASSVGGLTEAFF
TRBV11-3	once	TRBJ2-4	20	TRBD2	TGTGCCAGCAGCTTAGACCTCTTTGCGGGAGGGCCGAGAGCCAAAAACATTCAGTACTTC	CASSLDLFAGGPRAKNIQYF
TRBV9	.	TRBJ2-7	14	.	TGTGCCAGCAGCGTAGCTTCTTCTCCCTACGAGCAGTACTTC	CASSVASSPYEQYF
TRBV6-5	.	TRBJ2-7	15	TRBD2	TGTGCCAGCATTAAACTAGCGGGAGAGTCCTACGAGCAGTACTTC	CASIKLAGESYEQYF
TRBV6-6	.	TRBJ1-3	15	.	TGTGCCAGCAGTTACTCGAGGGTCTCTGGAAACACCATATATTTT	CASSYSRVSGNTIYF
TRBV21-1	.	TRBJ2-1	18	.	TGTGCCAGCAGCAAAGGGCTCGGTCCGGGACTAAGCTGGAATGAGCAGTTCTTC	CASSKGLGPGLSWNEQFF
TRBV7-6	.	TRBJ2-1	17	TRBD2	TGTGCCAGCAGCTTAGATCCGGGACTAGGGTTTTTCAATGAGCAGTTCTTC	CASSLDPGLGFFNEQFF
TRBV7-3	.	TRBJ2-3	14	.	TGTGCCAGCAGCTTAACGGCAGGGAGGGATACGCAGTATTTT	CASSLTAGRDTQYF
TRBV7-6	.	TRBJ1-1	15	.	TGTGCCAGCAGCTTACTACGGGATACGAACACTGAAGCTTTCTTT	CASSLLRDTNTEAFF
TRBV28	.	TRBJ2-3	14	.	TGTGCCAGCAGTTTAACGGTTTATTCGGATACGCAGTATTTT	CASSLTVYSDTQYF
TRBV4-2	.	TRBJ2-7	12	.	TGTGCCAGCAGCCAAGCCGCCGAGGTGCAGTACTTC	CASSQAAEVQYF
TRBV19	.	TRBJ1-5	15	.	TGTGCCAGTAGGCAAGACAGGCTACGCAATCAGCCCCAGCATTTT	CASRQDRLRNQPQHF
TRBV5-1	.	TRBJ1-3	14	.	TGCGCCAGCAGCCCGGGCCTCTCTGGAAACACCATATATTTT	CASSPGLSGNTIYF
TRBV7-8	.	TRBJ2-1	14	.	TGTGCCAGCAGCTATGGGGGGGCATACAATGAGCAGTTCTTC	CASSYGGAYNEQFF
TRBV18	once	TRBJ1-1	14	.	TGTGCCAGCTCACCAACGGATGGGGGGGCTGAAGCTTTCTTT	CASSPTDGGAEAFF
TRBV5-1	.	TRBJ2-5	14	TRBD2	TGCGCCAGCAGCTTGGTTGGGAGGGGAGAGACCCAGTACTTC	CASSLVGRGETQYF
TRBV5-4	.	TRBJ1-4	13	.	TGTGCCAGCAGCTTAGGGGCGAATGAAAAACTGTTTTTT	CASSLGANEKLFF
TRBV10-1	.	TRBJ1-2	15	TRBD1	TGCGCCAGCAGTGACCCGACAGGACAGGGAAATGGCTACACCTTC	CASSDPTGQGNGYTF
TRBV28	.	TRBJ2-1	14	TRBD2	TGTGCCAGCAGTCCAATCCGGGGGGTCAATGAGCAGTTCTTC	CASSPIRGVNEQFF
TRBV19	.	TRBJ1-5	14	TRBD1	TGTGCCAGCAGACAGGGGGGTACCAATCAGCCCCAGCATTTT	CASRQGGTNQPQHF
TRBV7-6	.	TRBJ2-1	16	TRBD2	TGTGCCAGCAGCGAACTCACTAGCGGAGGTTACAATGAGCAGTTCTTC	CASSELTSGGYNEQFF
TRBV28	.	TRBJ2-7	13	TRBD1	TGTGCCAGCAATACCCTTCCTGACAGGGGACGATACTTC	CASNTLPDRGRYF
TRBV7-6	.	TRBJ2-7	15	.	TGTGCCAGCAGCCCGCCCCAGAGGTTCGGGTACGAGCAGTACTTC	CASSPPQRFGYEQYF
TRBV7-8	.	TRBJ2-1	14	.	TGTGCCAGCAGCTTATGGGCATCCTACAATGAGCAGTTCTTC	CASSLWASYNEQFF
TRBV7-9	.	TRBJ2-4	16	.	TGTGCCAGCAGCCTACACGCGGGGAGGGGGTTGAACATTCAGTACTTC	CASSLHAGRGLNIQYF
TRBV4-2	.	TRBJ2-5	15	.	TGTGCCAGCAGCGACCTGGGGTGGGGTATGGAGACCCAGTACTTC	CASSDLGWGMETQYF